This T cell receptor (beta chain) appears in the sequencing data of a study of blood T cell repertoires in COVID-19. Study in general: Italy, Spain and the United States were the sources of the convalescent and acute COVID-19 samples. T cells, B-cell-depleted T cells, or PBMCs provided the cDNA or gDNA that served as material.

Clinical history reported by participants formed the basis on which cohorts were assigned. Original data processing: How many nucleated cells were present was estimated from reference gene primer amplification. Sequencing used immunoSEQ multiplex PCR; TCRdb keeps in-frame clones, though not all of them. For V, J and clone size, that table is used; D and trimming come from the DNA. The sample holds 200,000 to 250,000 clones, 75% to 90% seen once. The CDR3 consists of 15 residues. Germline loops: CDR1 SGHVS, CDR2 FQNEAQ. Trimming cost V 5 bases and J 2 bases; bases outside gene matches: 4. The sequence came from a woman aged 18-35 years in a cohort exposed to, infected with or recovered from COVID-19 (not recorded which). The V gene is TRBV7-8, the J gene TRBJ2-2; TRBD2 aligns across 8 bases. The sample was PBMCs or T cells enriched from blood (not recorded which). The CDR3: CASSLSGTNTGELFF. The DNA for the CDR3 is TGTGCCAGCAGCCTTAGCGGGACAAACACCGGGGAGCTGTTTTTT.